This T cell receptor (beta chain) appears in the sequencing data of a study of blood T cells in healthy people across ages. Details on this clonotype: The junction shows a germline mismatch at one end, possibly a read error.

A second PCR, run for roughly 7 to 12 cycles, used a sample-barcoded 5' primer plus a J-beta primer mix. Via MiXCR, TCRdb re-called the 5' RACE reads, giving one row per CDR3 protein. Among 550,000 to 750,000 distinct CDR3 sequences, over 20% were seen once, and the ten largest hold more than 3%. The CDR3 is 15 residues long. CDR1 is SGHVS, CDR2 FNYEAQ, per germline. This sequence originates from a man in his sixties or seventies in good health. The specimen was blood. This chain connects TRBV7-6 to TRBJ2-7; D is perhaps TRBD1 (6 bases). The DNA for the CDR3 is TGTGACAGCAGCCAAGGGTTGGGGACAACTTACGAGCAGTACTTC. Its protein product is CDSSQGLGTTYEQYF.